Below, 5 T cell receptor beta chains from the same sample are listed, as sequenced in a study of T cells in Graves' hyperthyroidism and ophthalmopathy. TCR beta CDR3 region amplification was performed from RNA transcripts. Researchers ran a first-round RT-PCR on the TCR CDR3 using the HTBI primer set. One entry per CDR3 protein, called by TCRdb with MiXCR from the multiplex PCR reads. The repertoire consists of about 840,000 distinct CDR3 sequences, with over 35% occurring once and the leading ten covering 7.5% to 9.5%. Input material: blood. The receptors originated from a man between 18 and 29 years old with Graves' hyperthyroidism.

On this clonotype: A much larger clone sits a single nucleotide away, making a read error possible. This chain connects TRBV7-2 to TRBJ2-5; tentatively, D is TRBD2 (6 bases). This CDR3 is built from 14 residues. Germline V gene lookup returns CDR1 SGHTA and CDR2 FQGNSA. V gave up 5 bases and J gave up 7 bases, with 17 bases separating them. Here the CDR3 DNA reads TGTGCCAGCAGCCCCTGGGGGACTGTGGGGACCCAGTACTTC. Residues: CASSPWGTVGTQYF.

The chain is built from TRBV7-6 and TRBJ1-2; 10 nucleotides agree with TRBD1. With 4 bases clipped from V and 6 bases from J, the junction kept 5 bases outside the gene matches. CDR3 size: 14 residues. Germline CDR1 SGHVS, CDR2 FNYEAQ. The CDR3 spells CASSYAGQGDGYTF. CDR3 sequence (DNA): TGTGCCAGCAGCTACGCTGGACAGGGGGATGGCTACACCTTC. The whole variable domain, filled in from reference TRBV7-6 and TRBJ1-2, reads GAGVSQSPRYKVTKRGQDVALRCDPISGHVSLYWYRQALGQGPEFLTYFNYEAQQDKSGLPNDRFSAERPEGSISTLTIQRTEQRDSAMYRCASSYAGQGDGYTFGSGTRLTVV.

J is TRBJ2-5 and V is TRBV6-2 or TRBV6-3; D gene unclear. The CDR3 is made up of 13 amino acids. Trimming took off 7 bases at V and 0 bases at J, with 9 bases between the two ends. Germline-derived CDR1 and CDR2 are MNHEY and SVGEGT. Here the CDR3 reads CASKEEYQETQYF. CDR3 DNA: TGTGCCAGCAAGGAAGAGTACCAAGAGACCCAGTACTTC.

This clonotype appeared many times. The genes are TRBV2 and TRBJ2-5, with D uncertain. With 1 base removed from V and 3 bases from J, the gap between germline ends came to 9 bases. The germline gives CDR1 SNHLY, CDR2 FYNNEI. The CDR3 has 14 residues. The CDR3, as DNA: TGTGCCAGCAGTGAAGGTAACCGGAAAGAGACCCAGTACTTC. Translating it yields CASSEGNRKETQYF.

This sequence joins TRBV14 and TRBJ1-2; TRBD1 aligns across 7 bases. The CDR3 totals 15 residues. The V gene's germline CDR1 is SGHDN and CDR2 FVKESK. V was clipped by 4 bases and J by 7 bases; unmatched bases: 12. The CDR3 DNA reads as TGTGCCAGCAGCCCATTAGCAAAGGGGACAGTTGGCTACACCTTC. This translates into CASSPLAKGTVGYTF.